This is a list of T cell receptor beta chains from one sample in a study of cytomegalovirus exposure and HLA in healthy donors. The assay was immunoSEQ multiplex PCR, and TCRdb's table has in-frame clones only and misses some. The table records roughly 180,000 clones, nearly 80% of them present only once. Sequencing used PBMCs. These receptors were taken from a female donor in good health and CMV-seronegative. Both conserved end residues are part of each CDR3. The D gene is left open where the match is weak. For some rows the clone size is stated as once, few or many, or as a class when expanded; others skip it.

j_call v_call cdr3_length d_call clone_size cdr3_aa cdr3_nt
TRBJ2-1 TRBV28 15 TRBD1 once CASSLGTADYNEQFF TGTGCCAGCAGTTTGGGGACAGCAGACTACAATGAGCAGTTCTTC
TRBJ1-2 TRBV7-9 14 - - CASSLAGQVYGYTF TGTGCCAGCAGCTTAGCGGGGCAGGTCTATGGCTACACCTTC
TRBJ2-7 TRBV7-8 15 TRBD1 - CASSPRQGFYHEQYF TGTGCCAGCAGCCCAAGACAGGGTTTTTACCACGAGCAGTACTTC
TRBJ2-2 TRBV2 16 TRBD1 - CASSAQGARNTGELFF TGTGCCAGCAGTGCTCAGGGGGCGCGGAACACCGGGGAGCTGTTTTTT
TRBJ2-7 TRBV29-1 16 TRBD2 - CSVASSGTHARYEQYF TGCAGCGTTGCTTCTAGCGGAACACACGCCAGGTACGAGCAGTACTTC
TRBJ2-3 TRBV27 15 - - CASSLGAQIADTQYF TGTGCCAGCAGTTTAGGGGCCCAGATAGCAGATACGCAGTATTTT
TRBJ2-3 TRBV18 14 TRBD2 - CASSGTSGPDTQYF TGTGCCAGCTCAGGGACTAGCGGACCAGATACGCAGTATTTT
TRBJ2-2 TRBV6-5 14 TRBD1 - CATNRDREIGELFF TGTGCCACCAACCGGGACAGGGAGATCGGGGAGCTGTTTTTT
TRBJ1-2 TRBV28 15 - - CASSSTGEANYGYTF TGTGCCAGCAGTTCTACCGGGGAAGCTAACTATGGCTACACCTTC
TRBJ2-1 TRBV27 17 - - CASSSITGTPSYNEQFF TGTGCCAGCAGTTCCATTACAGGTACCCCATCCTACAATGAGCAGTTCTTC
TRBJ2-1 TRBV7-8 19 TRBD2 - CASSPQLAGASVSYNEQFF TGTGCCAGCAGCCCCCAACTAGCGGGAGCCTCCGTTTCCTACAATGAGCAGTTCTTC
TRBJ1-1 TRBV5-1 12 - - CASRQGGTEAFF TGCGCCAGCAGGCAGGGAGGGACTGAAGCTTTCTTT
TRBJ2-1 TRBV5-1 12 - - CASALRVNEQFF TGCGCCAGTGCGCTCAGGGTCAATGAGCAGTTCTTC
TRBJ1-5 TRBV19 18 TRBD1 - CASSPGMTGPRIHQPQHF TGTGCCAGTAGTCCAGGCATGACAGGGCCGAGAATTCATCAGCCCCAGCATTTT
TRBJ1-1 TRBV27 14 - - CASSLAGPEAEAFF TGTGCCAGCAGTTTAGCGGGGCCGGAGGCTGAAGCTTTCTTT
TRBJ2-7 TRBV19 15 - - CASSIVMGQTYEQYF TGTGCCAGTAGTATAGTAATGGGACAAACCTACGAGCAGTACTTC
TRBJ1-6 TRBV4-1 17 TRBD1 - CASSQLARGQWSSPLHF TGCGCCAGCAGCCAACTTGCAAGGGGACAGTGGAGTTCACCCCTCCACTTT
TRBJ2-1 TRBV11-3 12 - few CASSYSNNEQFF TGTGCCAGCAGCTACAGTAACAATGAGCAGTTCTTC
TRBJ2-2 TRBV1 14 - - CTSSQDLAAGELFF TGCACCAGCAGCCAAGATTTAGCCGCCGGGGAGCTGTTTTTT
TRBJ2-7 TRBV6-5 14 TRBD1 - CASSSGGWSYEQYF TGTGCCAGCAGTTCAGGGGGATGGTCCTACGAGCAGTACTTC
TRBJ2-7 TRBV5-1 17 TRBD2 - CASSPTSGRQSSYEQYF TGCGCCAGCAGCCCGACTAGCGGGAGGCAGAGCTCCTACGAGCAGTACTTC
TRBJ2-7 TRBV6-6 16 TRBD2 - CASSGTSGRAGYEQYF TGTGCCAGCAGTGGGACTAGCGGGAGGGCCGGCTACGAGCAGTACTTC
TRBJ2-2 TRBV19 15 - - CASSYRSGNTGELFF TGTGCCAGTAGTTACCGGTCGGGTAACACCGGGGAGCTGTTTTTT
TRBJ2-5 TRBV28 15 TRBD2 few CASSFRTSIQETQYF TGTGCCAGCAGTTTTCGGACTAGTATACAAGAGACCCAGTACTTC
TRBJ1-1 TRBV7-9 15 - - CASSSGEAGDTEAFF TGTGCCAGCAGCTCCGGGGAGGCGGGGGACACTGAAGCTTTCTTT
TRBJ2-7 TRBV2 12 - - CASSRRVSEQYF TGTGCCAGCAGTAGGAGGGTGAGCGAGCAGTACTTC
TRBJ2-3 TRBV27 16 - - CASRSRGAGGTDTQYF TGTGCCAGCAGGTCACGGGGGGCGGGGGGCACAGATACGCAGTATTTT
TRBJ2-3 TRBV12-5 15 TRBD2 few CASGQSGSVTDTQYF TGTGCTAGTGGTCAGAGCGGGAGTGTGACAGATACGCAGTATTTT
TRBJ1-6 TRBV5-6 14 TRBD1 - CASSLAQGDSPLHF TGTGCCAGCAGCTTGGCGCAGGGGGATTCACCCCTCCACTTT
TRBJ1-3 TRBV18 14 - - CASSPARAGNTIYF TGTGCCAGCTCACCGGCCAGGGCTGGAAACACCATATATTTT
TRBJ1-4 TRBV6-1 14 - few CASSEGTASERLFF TGTGCCAGCAGTGAAGGAACAGCCTCCGAAAGACTGTTTTTT
TRBJ2-7 TRBV5-4 16 - - CASSHEGSRIPYEQYF TGTGCCAGCAGCCACGAGGGCTCACGAATTCCCTACGAGCAGTACTTC
TRBJ2-3 TRBV9 14 - once CASSVGLGTDTQYF TGTGCCAGCAGCGTAGGTCTAGGCACAGATACGCAGTATTTT
TRBJ2-1 TRBV6-5 14 TRBD2 - CASSYQLAANEQFF TGTGCCAGCAGTTACCAACTAGCGGCCAATGAGCAGTTCTTC